This note documents a single T cell receptor beta chain sequence. The data were taken from a study of blood T cells in healthy people across ages. Combining a sample-barcoded 5' primer with a J-beta primer mix, a second PCR ran for about 7 to 12 cycles. TCRdb reprocessed the 5' RACE reads via MiXCR and lists one record per CDR3 protein. The sample records roughly 1,100,000 distinct CDR3 sequences, approximately 25% being singletons. The same sample was also used in a study of T cells of mothers and their children. That work contributes: Similar thymic selection effects on TCR recombination output appear in pairs, both related and unrelated.

This TCR was recovered from a girl aged 2 to 9 in good health. The sample comprised blood.

The CDR3 coding sequence is TGCGCCAGCAGCCGAGGCGTGGGAGGGTACGAGCAGTACTTC. Its translation: CASSRGVGGYEQYF. This chain links TRBV4-3 with TRBJ2-7; 7 bases match TRBD2. The junction had 7 bases not matched to a gene; V was cut back by 4 bases and J by 4 bases. CDR1 and CDR2 (germline): LGHNA, YSLEER. The CDR3 spans 14 residues.